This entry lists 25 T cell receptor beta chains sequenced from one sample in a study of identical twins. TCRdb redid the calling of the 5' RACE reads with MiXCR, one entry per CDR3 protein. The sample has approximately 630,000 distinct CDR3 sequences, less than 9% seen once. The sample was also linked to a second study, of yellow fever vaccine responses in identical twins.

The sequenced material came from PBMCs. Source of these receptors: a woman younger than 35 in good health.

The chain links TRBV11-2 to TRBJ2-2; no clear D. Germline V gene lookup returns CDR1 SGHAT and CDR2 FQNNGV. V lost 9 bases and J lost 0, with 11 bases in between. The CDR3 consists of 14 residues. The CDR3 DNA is TGTGCCAGTGGGCGGCCAGCGAACACCGGGGAGCTGTTTTTT. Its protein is CASGRPANTGELFF.

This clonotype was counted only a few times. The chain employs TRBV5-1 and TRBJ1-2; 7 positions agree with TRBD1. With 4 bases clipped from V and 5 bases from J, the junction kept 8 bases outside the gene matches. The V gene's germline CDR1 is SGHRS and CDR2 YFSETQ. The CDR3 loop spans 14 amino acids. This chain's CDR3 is CASSQGTAVYGYTF. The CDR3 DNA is TGCGCCAGCAGCCAAGGGACAGCAGTTTATGGCTACACCTTC.

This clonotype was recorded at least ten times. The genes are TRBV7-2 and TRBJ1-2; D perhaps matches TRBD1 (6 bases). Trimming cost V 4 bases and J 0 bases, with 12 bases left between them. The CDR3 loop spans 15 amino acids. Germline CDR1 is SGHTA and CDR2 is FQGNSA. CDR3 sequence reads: CASSSRQVANYGYTF. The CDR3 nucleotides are TGTGCCAGCAGCTCCCGACAGGTTGCTAACTATGGCTACACCTTC.

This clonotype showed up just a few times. The CDR3 loop is CASRAPGTGGDEAFF. CDR3 bases: TGTGCCAGCAGGGCCCCCGGGACAGGGGGCGATGAGGCTTTCTTT. The chain carries TRBV28 and TRBJ1-1, with 12 bases lining up with TRBD1. V shed 6 bases and J 11 bases; nucleotides not matched to a gene: 13. The CDR3 has 15 residues. The germline CDR1 and CDR2 sequences are MDHEN and SYDVKM. The full variable domain, in which reference TRBV28 and TRBJ1-1 provide the parts outside the CDR3, is DVKVTQSSRYLVKRTGEKVFLECVQDMDHENMFWYRQDPGLGLRLIYFSYDVKMKEKGDIPEGYSVSREKKERFSLILESASTNQTSMYLCASRAPGTGGDEAFFGQGTRLTVV.

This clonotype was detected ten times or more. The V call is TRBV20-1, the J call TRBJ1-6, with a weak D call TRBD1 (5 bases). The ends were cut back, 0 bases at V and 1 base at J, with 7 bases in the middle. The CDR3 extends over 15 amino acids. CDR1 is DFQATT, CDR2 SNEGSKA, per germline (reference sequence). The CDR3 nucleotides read TGCAGTGCTAGAGATGGGGGTTCCTATAATTCACCCCTCCACTTT. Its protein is CSARDGGSYNSPLHF.

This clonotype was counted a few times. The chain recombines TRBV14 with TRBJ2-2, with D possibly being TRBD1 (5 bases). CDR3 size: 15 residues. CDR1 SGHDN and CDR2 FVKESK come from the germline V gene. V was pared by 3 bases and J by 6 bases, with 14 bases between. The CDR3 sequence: CASSQGPGGPGELFF. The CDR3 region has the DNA TGTGCCAGCAGCCAGGGGCCGGGTGGTCCCGGGGAGCTGTTTTTT.

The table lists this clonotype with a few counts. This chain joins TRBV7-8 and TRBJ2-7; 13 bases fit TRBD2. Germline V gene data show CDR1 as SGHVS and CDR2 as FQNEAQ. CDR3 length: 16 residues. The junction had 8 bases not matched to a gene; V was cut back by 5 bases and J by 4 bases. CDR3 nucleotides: TGTGCCAGCAGCCCTCCCGGACTAGCGGGGGCGTACGAGCAGTACTTC. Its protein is CASSPPGLAGAYEQYF. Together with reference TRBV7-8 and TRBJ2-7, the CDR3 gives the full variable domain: GAGVSQSPRYKVAKRGQDVALRCDPISGHVSLFWYQQALGQGPEFLTYFQNEAQLDKSGLPSDRFFAERPEGSVSTLKIQRTQQEDSAVYLCASSPPGLAGAYEQYFGPGTRLTVT.

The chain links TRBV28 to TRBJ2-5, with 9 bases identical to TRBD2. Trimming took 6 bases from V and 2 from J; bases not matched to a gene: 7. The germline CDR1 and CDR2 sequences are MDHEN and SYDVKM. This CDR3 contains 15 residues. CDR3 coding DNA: TGTGCCAGCAGAGCGGGGGGCCCCCCACAAGAGACCCAGTACTTC. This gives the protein CASRAGGPPQETQYF.

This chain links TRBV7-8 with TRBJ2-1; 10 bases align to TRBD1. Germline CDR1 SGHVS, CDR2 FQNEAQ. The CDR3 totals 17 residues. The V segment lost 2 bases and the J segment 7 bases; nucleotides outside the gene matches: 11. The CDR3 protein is CASSLLETRDRGNEQFF. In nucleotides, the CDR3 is TGTGCCAGCAGCTTACTCGAGACCCGGGACAGGGGTAATGAGCAGTTCTTC.

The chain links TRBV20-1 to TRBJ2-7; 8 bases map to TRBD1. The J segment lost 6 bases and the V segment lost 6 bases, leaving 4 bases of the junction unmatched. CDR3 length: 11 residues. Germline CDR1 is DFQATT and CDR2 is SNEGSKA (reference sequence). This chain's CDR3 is CSAKQGAEQYV. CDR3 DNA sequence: TGCAGTGCGAAGCAGGGGGCCGAGCAGTACGTC.

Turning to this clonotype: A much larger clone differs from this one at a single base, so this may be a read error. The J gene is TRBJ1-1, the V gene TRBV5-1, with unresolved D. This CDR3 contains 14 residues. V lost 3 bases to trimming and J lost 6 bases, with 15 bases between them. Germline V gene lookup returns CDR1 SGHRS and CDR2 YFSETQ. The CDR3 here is CASSSTVSQAEAFF. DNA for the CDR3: TGCGCCAGCAGCTCTACCGTCAGTCAGGCTGAAGCTTTCTTT.

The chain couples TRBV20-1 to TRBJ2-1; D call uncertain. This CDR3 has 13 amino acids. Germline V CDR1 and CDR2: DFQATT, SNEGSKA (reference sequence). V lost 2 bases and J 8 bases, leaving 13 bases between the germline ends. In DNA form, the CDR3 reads TGCAGTGCTAGACCGCAAGGATCCTATGAGCAGTTCTTC. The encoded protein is CSARPQGSYEQFF.

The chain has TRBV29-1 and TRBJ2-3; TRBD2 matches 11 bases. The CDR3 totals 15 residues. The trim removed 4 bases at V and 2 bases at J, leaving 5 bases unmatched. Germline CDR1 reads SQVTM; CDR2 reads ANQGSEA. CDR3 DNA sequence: TGCAGCGTTGTCCCGACTAGCGGGACCACAGATACGCAGTATTTT. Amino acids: CSVVPTSGTTDTQYF.

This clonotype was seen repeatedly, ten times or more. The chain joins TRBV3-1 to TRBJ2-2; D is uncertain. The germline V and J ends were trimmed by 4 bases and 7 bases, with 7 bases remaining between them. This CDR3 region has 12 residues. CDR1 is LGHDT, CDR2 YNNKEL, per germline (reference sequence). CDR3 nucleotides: TGTGCCAGCAGCCTGTCCCGCGGGGAGCTGTTTTTT. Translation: CASSLSRGELFF.

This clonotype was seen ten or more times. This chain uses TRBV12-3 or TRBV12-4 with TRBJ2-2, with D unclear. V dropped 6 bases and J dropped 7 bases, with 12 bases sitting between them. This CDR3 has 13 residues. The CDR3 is CASRSEWDGELFF. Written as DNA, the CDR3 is TGTGCCAGCAGATCAGAGTGGGACGGGGAGCTGTTTTTT.

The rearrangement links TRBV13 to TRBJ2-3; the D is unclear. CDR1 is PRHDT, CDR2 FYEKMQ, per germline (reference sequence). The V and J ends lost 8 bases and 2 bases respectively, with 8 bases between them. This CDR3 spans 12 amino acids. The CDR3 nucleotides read TGTGCCAGCGGGCTAAACACAGATACGCAGTATTTT. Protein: CASGLNTDTQYF.

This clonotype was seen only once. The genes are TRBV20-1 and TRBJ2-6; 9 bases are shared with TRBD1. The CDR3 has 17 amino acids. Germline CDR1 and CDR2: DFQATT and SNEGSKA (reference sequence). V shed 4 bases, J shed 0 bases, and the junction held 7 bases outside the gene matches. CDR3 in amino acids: CSANRDRVDSGANVLTF. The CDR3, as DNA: TGCAGTGCTAACCGGGACAGGGTAGACTCTGGGGCCAACGTCCTGACTTTC.

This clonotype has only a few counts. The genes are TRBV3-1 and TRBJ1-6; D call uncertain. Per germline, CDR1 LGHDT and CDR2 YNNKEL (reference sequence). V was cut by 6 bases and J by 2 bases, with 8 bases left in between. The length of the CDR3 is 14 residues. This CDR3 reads CASRQNTYNSPLHF. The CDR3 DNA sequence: TGTGCCAGCAGGCAGAATACCTATAATTCACCCCTCCACTTT.

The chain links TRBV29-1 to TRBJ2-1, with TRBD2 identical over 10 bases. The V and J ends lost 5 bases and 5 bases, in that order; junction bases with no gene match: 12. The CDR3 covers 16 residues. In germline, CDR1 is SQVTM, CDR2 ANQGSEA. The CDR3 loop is CSVRASGSGYNNEQFF. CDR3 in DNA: TGCAGCGTTCGGGCTAGCGGGAGTGGCTATAACAATGAGCAGTTCTTC.

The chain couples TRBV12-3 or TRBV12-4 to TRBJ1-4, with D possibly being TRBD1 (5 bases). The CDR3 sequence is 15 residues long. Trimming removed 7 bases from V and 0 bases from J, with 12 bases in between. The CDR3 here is CASNGGASTNEKLFF. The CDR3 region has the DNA TGTGCCAGCAACGGAGGGGCATCAACTAATGAAAAACTGTTTTTT.

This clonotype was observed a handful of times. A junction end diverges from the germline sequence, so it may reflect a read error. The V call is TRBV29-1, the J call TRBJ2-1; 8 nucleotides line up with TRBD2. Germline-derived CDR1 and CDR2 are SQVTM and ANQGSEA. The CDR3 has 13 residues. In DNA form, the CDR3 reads TGTAGCGTTTCCCCTTTAGCGGGAACTGAGCAGTTCTTC. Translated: CSVSPLAGTEQFF.

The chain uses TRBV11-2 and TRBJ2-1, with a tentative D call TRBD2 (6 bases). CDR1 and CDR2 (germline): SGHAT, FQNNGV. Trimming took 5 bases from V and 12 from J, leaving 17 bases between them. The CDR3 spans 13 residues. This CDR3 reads CASSLPAGSRQFF. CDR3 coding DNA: TGTGCCAGCAGCCTACCGGCGGGGTCTAGGCAGTTCTTC.

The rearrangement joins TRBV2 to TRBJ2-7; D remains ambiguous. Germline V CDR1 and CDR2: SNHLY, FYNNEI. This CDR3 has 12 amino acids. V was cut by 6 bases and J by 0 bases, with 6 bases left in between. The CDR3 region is CASSLSSYEQYV. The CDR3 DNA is TGTGCCAGCAGCTTGAGCTCCTACGAGCAGTACGTC.

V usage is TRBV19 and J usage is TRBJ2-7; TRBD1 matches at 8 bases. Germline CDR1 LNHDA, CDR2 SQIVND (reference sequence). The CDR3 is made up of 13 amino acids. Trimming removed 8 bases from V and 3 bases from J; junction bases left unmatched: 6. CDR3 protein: CASQGAYYYEQYF. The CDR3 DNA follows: TGTGCCAGTCAGGGGGCGTATTACTACGAGCAGTACTTC.

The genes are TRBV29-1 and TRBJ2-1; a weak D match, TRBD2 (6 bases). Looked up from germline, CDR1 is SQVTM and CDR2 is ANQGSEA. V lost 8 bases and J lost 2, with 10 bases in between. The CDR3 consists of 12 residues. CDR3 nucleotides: TGCAGCCTGGGGGGAGCCTACAATGAGCAGTTCTTC. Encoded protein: CSLGGAYNEQFF.